These 32 T cell receptor beta chains share one sample of origin, sequenced in a study of HIV-infected patients and healthy controls (dated by TCRdb to 2013 to 2014). The library was made by 5' RACE. Sequencer: Illumina MiSeq. Reverse transcription of 500 ng RNA was performed with SuperScript III using primers directed against the alpha and beta constant regions. Alpha and beta chain libraries were generated separately via chain-specific third strand synthesis with multiplexing indices. The public reads were reprocessed in TCRdb via fastp at Q25 and MiXCR, keeping in-frame beta chains. CDR3 protein duplicates are merged, each entry listing the most common genes and DNA. A total of 500 to 700 distinct CDR3 sequences appear in this sample, 65% to 80% of them only once. In total, the top ten clones hold over 20% of the sample. Whole blood was used without cell fractionation, so the repertoire reflected all unsorted peripheral T cells.

Sequencing used blood, obtained before antiretroviral therapy. All receptors derive from an adult with HIV infection.

Concerning this clonotype itself: The size of this beta chain means little, since it is a stray read in a library made for alpha chains. The chain carries TRBV7-2 and TRBJ2-1, with TRBD2 matching over 16 bases. From germline, CDR1 is SGHTA and CDR2 FQGNSA. The CDR3 contains 17 residues. V shed 2 bases, J shed 6 bases, and the junction held 4 bases outside the gene matches. The CDR3 reads CASSLPGLAGGGNEQFF. DNA for the CDR3: TGTGCCAGCAGCTTACCGGGACTAGCGGGGGGGGGCAATGAGCAGTTCTTC.

Concerning this clonotype: Because this beta chain is a stray read in a library intended to capture alpha chains, its abundance should not be given much weight. V is TRBV5-1 and J is TRBJ2-2, with D possibly being TRBD2 (5 bases). CDR1 is SGHRS, CDR2 YFSETQ, per germline. This CDR3 has 15 residues. Trimming took 1 base from V and 3 from J, leaving 10 bases between them. CDR3 DNA sequence: TGCGCCAGCAGCTTGTGGACTCCGTACACCGGGGAGCTGTTTTTT. Encoded protein: CASSLWTPYTGELFF.

This clonotype has just a few counts. Being off target in a library aimed at alpha chains, this beta chain has a size of little meaning. The CDR3 loop is CASSLDPSYNEQFF. CDR3 nucleotides: TGTGCCAGCAGTTTAGATCCTTCCTACAATGAGCAGTTCTTC. This chain connects TRBV27 to TRBJ2-1; D is ambiguous. Germline assignment: CDR1 MNHEY and CDR2 SMNVEV (reference sequence). The CDR3 has 14 residues. Trimming cost V 2 bases and J 1 base, with 6 bases left between them.

In the case of this clonotype: This beta chain slipped into a library made for alpha chains as a stray read, so its size is not meaningful. V is TRBV7-6 and J is TRBJ2-1, with 7 bases that match TRBD2. The CDR3 has 14 amino acids. V was pared by 4 bases and J by 2 bases, with 2 bases of the junction left unmatched. Germline assignment: CDR1 SGHVS and CDR2 FNYEAQ. Here the CDR3 reads CASSWGGPYNEQFF. In DNA form, the CDR3 reads TGTGCCAGCAGCTGGGGGGGTCCCTACAATGAGCAGTTCTTC.

This clonotype was seen a handful of times. The library was built for alpha chains, so this beta chain is an off-target read and its size means little. The chain combines TRBV6-5 with TRBJ1-2; 9 nucleotides align to TRBD1. The length of the CDR3 is 14 residues. Looked up from germline, CDR1 is MNHEY and CDR2 is SVGAGI. V was pared by 7 bases and J by 3 bases, with 6 bases of the junction left unmatched. CDR3 sequence: CASTRTGADYGYTF. In DNA form, the CDR3 reads TGTGCCAGCACCAGGACAGGGGCGGACTATGGCTACACCTTC.

On this clonotype itself: The size of this beta chain means little, since it is a stray read in a library made for alpha chains. This chain connects TRBV19 to TRBJ1-1, with D hard to call. Germline CDR1 reads LNHDA; CDR2 reads SQIVND (reference sequence). This CDR3 comprises 13 residues. V gave up 4 bases and J gave up 4 bases, with 10 bases separating them. The CDR3 DNA sequence: TGTGCCAGTAGTAGCGAACATATCACTGAAGCTTTCTTT. This encodes CASSSEHITEAFF.

On this clonotype: The library was designed around alpha chains, so this beta chain is a stray read whose abundance carries little weight. The chain uses TRBV7-6 and TRBJ1-2; possibly TRBD1 for D (5 bases). Trimming pared 5 bases from V and 4 bases from J, leaving 14 bases between. Germline values: CDR1 SGHVS, CDR2 FNYEAQ. This CDR3 contains 14 residues. Written as DNA, the CDR3 is TGTGCCAGCAGCCAACAGGAGAGCTCCTATGGCTACACCTTC. It encodes CASSQQESSYGYTF. The full variable domain, in which reference TRBV7-6 and TRBJ1-2 provide the parts outside the CDR3, is GAGVSQSPRYKVTKRGQDVALRCDPISGHVSLYWYRQALGQGPEFLTYFNYEAQQDKSGLPNDRFSAERPEGSISTLTIQRTEQRDSAMYRCASSQQESSYGYTFGSGTRLTVV.

About this clonotype itself: This beta chain is a stray read from a library made for alpha chains; its abundance is not meaningful. This chain joins TRBV20-1 and TRBJ2-1; 14 nucleotides align to TRBD2. V shed 6 bases and J 7 bases; nucleotides not matched to a gene: 5. The CDR3 runs to 14 residues. CDR1 and CDR2 (germline): DFQATT, SNEGSKA (reference sequence). Here the CDR3 reads CSARLAGGPNEQFF. The CDR3 DNA is TGCAGTGCCAGACTAGCGGGAGGGCCGAATGAGCAGTTCTTC.

In the case of this clonotype: This beta chain is a stray sequence in a library constructed for alpha chains; its clone size is not meaningful. The gene calls are TRBV7-2 and TRBJ1-5; TRBD1 matches 8 bases. Per germline, CDR1 SGHTA and CDR2 FQGNSA. The J segment lost 6 bases and the V segment lost 2 bases, leaving 12 bases of the junction unmatched. The CDR3 runs to 17 residues. CDR3 in amino acids: CASSLRQGLGVSQPQHF. CDR3 in DNA: TGTGCCAGCAGCTTAAGACAGGGGTTAGGGGTGAGTCAGCCCCAGCATTTT.

Of note for this clonotype: This beta chain is a stray sequence in a library constructed for alpha chains; its clone size is not meaningful. The V call is TRBV11-2, the J call TRBJ2-1, with D uncertain. Germline CDR1 reads SGHAT; CDR2 reads FQNNGV. Trimming stripped 5 bases from V and 3 bases from J, with 2 bases between. CDR3 length: 11 amino acids. DNA for the CDR3: TGTGCCAGCAGCATCTACAATGAGCAGTTCTTC. Translation: CASSIYNEQFF.

Regarding this clonotype: This beta chain lies outside the target of a library built for alpha chains; its clone size means little. V and J are TRBV19 and TRBJ2-7; D may be TRBD1 or TRBD2 (5 bases each). The CDR3 has 13 residues. Germline V CDR1 and CDR2: LNHDA, SQIVND (reference sequence). Between the trimmed V and J ends, which lost 10 bases and 3 bases, there was a span of 16 bases. The CDR3 loop reads CATSGRAGYEQYF. The CDR3 bases are TGTGCCACGAGCGGCAGGGCTGGCTACGAGCAGTACTTC. The full variable domain, rest sourced from reference TRBV19 and TRBJ2-7, is DGGITQSPKYLFRKEGQNVTLSCEQNLNHDAMYWYRQDPGQGLRLIYYSQIVNDFQKGDIAEGYSVSREKKESFPLTVTSAQKNPTAFYLCATSGRAGYEQYFGPGTRLTVT.

About this clonotype itself: The library was built for alpha chains, so this beta chain is an off-target read and its size means little. The chain employs TRBV20-1 and TRBJ1-1, with 7 bases aligning to TRBD1. Germline V gene sequence: CDR1 DFQATT, CDR2 SNEGSKA (reference sequence). Germline trimming cut 5 bases from V and 1 base from J; bases unmatched to any gene: 7. The CDR3 consists of 14 residues. The CDR3 nucleotides are TGCAGTGCTGTGGACCGACAGGGGAACACTGAAGCTTTCTTT. Its translation is CSAVDRQGNTEAFF.

With regard to this clonotype: Since the library was made to target alpha chains, this beta chain is a stray read and its abundance is not meaningful. The genes are TRBV12-3 or TRBV12-4 and TRBJ2-5, with 9 positions matching TRBD2. Germline trimming cut 10 bases from V and 2 bases from J; bases unmatched to any gene: 5. The CDR3 runs to 13 residues. Written as DNA, the CDR3 is TGTGCCAACACTAGCGGGCCACAAGAGACCCAGTACTTC. Translating it yields CANTSGPQETQYF.

Details on this clonotype: This beta chain is an unintended read in a library built for alpha chains; its size means little. The chain links TRBV7-9 to TRBJ2-7; weak D call: TRBD2 (5 bases). Between the trimmed V and J ends, which lost 3 bases and 3 bases, there was a span of 9 bases. Germline-derived CDR1 and CDR2 are SEHNR and FQNEAQ (reference sequence). This CDR3 is 13 amino acids long. CDR3 DNA: TGTGCCAGCAGCTTCGACTACCGCTACGAGCAGTACTTC. Its protein product is CASSFDYRYEQYF.

To note about this clonotype: A library prepared for alpha chains yielded this beta chain as an off-target read; its size is of little meaning. The chain recombines TRBV27 with TRBJ2-7; no clear D. Germline values: CDR1 MNHEY, CDR2 SMNVEV (reference sequence). This CDR3 has 13 amino acids. V was clipped by 6 bases and J by 7 bases, with 16 bases between them. The CDR3 spells CASSPGFLGEQYF. DNA of the CDR3: TGTGCCAGCAGCCCAGGTTTCCTAGGTGAGCAGTACTTC.

The sample holds a few counts of this clonotype. This beta chain was picked up by a library intended for alpha chains and is off target, so its count carries little meaning. This chain uses TRBV28 with TRBJ2-1; 9 bases agree with TRBD1. Looked up from germline, CDR1 is MDHEN and CDR2 is SYDVKM. The CDR3 loop spans 16 amino acids. Trimming took 6 bases from V and 1 from J; bases not matched to a gene: 7. The CDR3 region has the DNA TGTGCCAGCAGCCGACAGGGGGACGGGTCCTACAATGAGCAGTTCTTC. Protein sequence: CASSRQGDGSYNEQFF.

The table lists this clonotype with a few counts. This beta chain is a stray sequence in a library constructed for alpha chains; its clone size is not meaningful. V usage is TRBV3-1 and J usage is TRBJ2-2, with D maybe TRBD2 (7 bases). Germline CDR1 and CDR2: LGHDT and YNNKEL (reference sequence). Trimming stripped 1 base from V and 0 bases from J, with 15 bases between. The CDR3 has 18 residues. The CDR3 sequence is CASSQVAGAYTNTGELFF. The CDR3 DNA follows: TGTGCCAGCAGCCAAGTTGCGGGGGCGTACACGAACACCGGGGAGCTGTTTTTT.

A word on this clonotype: This beta chain is a stray read from a library made for alpha chains; its abundance is not meaningful. CDR3 protein: CRGSGTDTQYF. Here the CDR3 DNA reads TGCAGGGGGTCGGGCACAGATACGCAGTATTTT. V and J are TRBV20-1 and TRBJ2-3; D unresolved. The CDR3 runs to 11 residues. In germline, CDR1 is DFQATT, CDR2 SNEGSKA (reference sequence).

Comment on this clonotype: Since the library was made to target alpha chains, this beta chain is a stray read and its abundance is not meaningful. The rearrangement links TRBV28 to TRBJ2-7; 9 bases are a match to TRBD2. Germline assignment: CDR1 MDHEN and CDR2 SYDVKM. Losses at the gene ends were 6 bases for V and 6 bases for J; bases not matched to a gene: 6. The CDR3 spans 13 residues. Here the CDR3 reads CASSSSGSSEQYF. Here the CDR3 DNA reads TGTGCCAGCAGCAGTAGCGGGAGTAGCGAGCAGTACTTC.

In this sample, this clonotype is large (0.1 to 1%). The library was designed around alpha chains, so this beta chain is a stray read whose abundance carries little weight. This sequence joins TRBV28 and TRBJ2-7; TRBD1 might be the D (5 bases). CDR3 length equals 15 residues. Trimming shortened V by 4 bases and J by 5 bases, and 18 bases separated the two germline ends. Per germline, CDR1 MDHEN and CDR2 SYDVKM. CDR3 nucleotides: TGTGCCAGCAGTTGGTCCCCAAGCAGGGTACACGAGCAGTACTTC. Translation: CASSWSPSRVHEQYF.

For this clonotype: Since it is a stray read in a library aimed at alpha chains, this beta chain has a size that is not meaningful. J is TRBJ2-7 and V is TRBV19; perhaps TRBD2 as D (5 bases). This CDR3 has 11 amino acids. The germline V and J ends were trimmed by 7 bases and 2 bases, with 6 bases remaining between them. The V gene's germline CDR1 is LNHDA and CDR2 SQIVND (reference sequence). As DNA, the CDR3 is TGTGCCAGTACCGGGGCCTACGAGCAGTACTTC. Translating it yields CASTGAYEQYF.

This clonotype was counted only a few times. As an off-target read in a library built for alpha chains, this beta chain has a frequency of little significance. V usage is TRBV13 and J usage is TRBJ2-6; D perhaps matches TRBD1 (6 bases). Germline V gene data show CDR1 as PRHDT and CDR2 as FYEKMQ (reference sequence). The CDR3 length is 15 residues. Trimming pared 5 bases from V and 2 bases from J, leaving 10 bases between. The chain's CDR3 is CASSLTGTGANVLTF. CDR3 DNA sequence: TGTGCCAGCAGCCTCACAGGGACTGGGGCCAACGTCCTGACTTTC.

On this clonotype: Because this beta chain is a stray read in a library intended to capture alpha chains, its abundance should not be given much weight. The CDR3 is CASSVRESNEQFF. CDR3 in DNA: TGTGCCAGCAGCGTCCGGGAGTCAAATGAGCAGTTCTTC. J is TRBJ2-1 and V is TRBV6-1; tentative D call: TRBD2 (6 bases). The CDR3 sequence is 13 residues long. Germline CDR1 is MNHNS and CDR2 is SASEGT. With 6 bases removed from V and 7 bases from J, the gap between germline ends came to 13 bases.

As to this clonotype: Within a library made for alpha chains, this beta chain is off target, and its count is uninformative. The V and J genes are TRBV27 and TRBJ2-1; a weak D match, TRBD2 (5 bases). The CDR3 length is 14 residues. Per germline, CDR1 MNHEY and CDR2 SMNVEV (reference sequence). Trimming removed 5 bases at V and 6 bases at J, with 14 bases between. This chain's CDR3 is CASSGWRTGNEQFF. The DNA of the CDR3 is TGTGCCAGCAGTGGGTGGAGGACGGGCAATGAGCAGTTCTTC.

This clonotype has just a few counts. This beta chain turned up in a library designed for alpha chains; as an off-target read, its abundance says little. This sequence joins TRBV7-9 and TRBJ2-3; TRBD1 matches at 10 bases. CDR3 length: 19 amino acids. Germline trimming cut 4 bases from V and 5 bases from J; bases unmatched to any gene: 18. From germline, CDR1 is SEHNR and CDR2 FQNEAQ (reference sequence). The CDR3 nucleotides are TGTGCCAGCAGCTCCCCCGGGACAGGGGCACCTCTAACCGTAGATACGCAGTATTTT. Translated: CASSSPGTGAPLTVDTQYF.

In the case of this clonotype: This beta chain was picked up by a library intended for alpha chains and is off target, so its count carries little meaning. This chain joins TRBV28 and TRBJ2-1; 7 nucleotides line up with TRBD1. The CDR3 consists of 13 residues. Per germline, CDR1 MDHEN and CDR2 SYDVKM. V trimming: 6 bases; J trimming: 7 bases; junction bases outside the gene matches: 6. The CDR3 sequence: CASSLGTVNEQFF. As DNA, the CDR3 is TGTGCCAGCAGCCTGGGGACAGTAAATGAGCAGTTCTTC.

Notes on this clonotype: Since the library was made to target alpha chains, this beta chain is a stray read and its abundance is not meaningful. The chain is built from TRBV7-8 and TRBJ2-7; 11 positions agree with TRBD2. Germline CDR1 and CDR2: SGHVS and FQNEAQ. V was pared by 1 base and J by 5 bases, with 4 bases of the junction left unmatched. The CDR3 runs to 15 residues. CDR3 residues: CASSLVAGGPDEQYF. The DNA of the CDR3 is TGTGCCAGCAGCTTAGTAGCGGGGGGGCCGGACGAGCAGTACTTC. Using reference TRBV7-8 and TRBJ2-7 for the parts outside the CDR3, the full variable domain is GAGVSQSPRYKVAKRGQDVALRCDPISGHVSLFWYQQALGQGPEFLTYFQNEAQLDKSGLPSDRFFAERPEGSVSTLKIQRTQQEDSAVYLCASSLVAGGPDEQYFGPGTRLTVT.

This clonotype was picked up a small number of times. For a library built for alpha chains, this beta chain is a stray read; little rests on its size. V usage is TRBV28 and J usage is TRBJ1-5; D gene ambiguous. The CDR3 is made up of 13 amino acids. V lost 5 bases and J lost 2, with 7 bases in between. The germline CDR1 and CDR2 sequences are MDHEN and SYDVKM. The CDR3 bases are TGTGCCAGCAGTCTTACAGGCAATCAGCCCCAGCATTTT. Translation: CASSLTGNQPQHF. Full variable domain (remainder filled in from reference TRBV28 and TRBJ1-5): DVKVTQSSRYLVKRTGEKVFLECVQDMDHENMFWYRQDPGLGLRLIYFSYDVKMKEKGDIPEGYSVSREKKERFSLILESASTNQTSMYLCASSLTGNQPQHFGDGTRLSIL.

To note about this clonotype: Because this beta chain is a stray read in a library intended to capture alpha chains, its abundance should not be given much weight. The chain couples TRBV19 to TRBJ2-1; D uncertain. The CDR3 is made up of 13 amino acids. V lost 4 bases and J lost 4, with 8 bases in between. Germline V gene lookup returns CDR1 LNHDA and CDR2 SQIVND (reference sequence). This CDR3 is CASSRWSYNEQFF. CDR3 in DNA: TGTGCCAGTAGTAGGTGGAGTTACAATGAGCAGTTCTTC.

As concerns this clonotype: In a library made to pick up alpha chains, this beta chain is a stray read with a size that means little. CDR3 nucleotides: TGTGCCAGCAGCGGGGGGTCGGGCACAGATACGCAGTATTTT. Translating gives CASSGGSGTDTQYF. This chain joins TRBV9 and TRBJ2-3; D is possibly TRBD1 or TRBD2 (5 bases each). Trimming shortened V by 3 bases and J by 1 base, and 9 bases separated the two germline ends. The CDR3 covers 14 residues. Germline CDR1 and CDR2: SGDLS and YYNGEE.

To note about this clonotype: This beta chain is off target for a library built for alpha chains, so its abundance means little. CDR3 DNA sequence: TGTGCCAGCAGTTCATTCCGCCCGAAAAACACTGAAGCTTTCTTT. It encodes CASSSFRPKNTEAFF. The gene calls are TRBV12-3 or TRBV12-4 and TRBJ1-1, with D unclear. CDR3 length: 15 residues. Trimming shortened V by 4 bases and J by 2 bases, and 14 bases separated the two germline ends.

A remark on this clonotype: For a library built for alpha chains, this beta chain is a stray read; little rests on its size. The rearrangement uses TRBV13 and TRBJ1-2; no firm D call. This CDR3 has 12 residues. Trimming removed 5 bases at V and 4 bases at J, with 8 bases between. CDR1 and CDR2 from the germline V gene are PRHDT and FYEKMQ (reference sequence). CDR3 in amino acids: CASSGRPYGYTF. CDR3 bases: TGTGCCAGCAGCGGACGGCCCTATGGCTACACCTTC.